Described below is a single T cell receptor (beta chain) sequence and its context. The CDR3 totals 13 residues. The V and J ends lost 4 bases and 10 bases respectively, with 17 bases between them. Germline V gene data show CDR1 as SGDLS and CDR2 as YYNGEE. This sample stems from a study of T cells in Graves' hyperthyroidism and ophthalmopathy. RNA transcripts served as the template for amplifying TCR beta CDR3 regions. HTBI primers were the set used in a first-round RT-PCR of the TCR CDR3. Using its own MiXCR run on the multiplex PCR reads, TCRdb lists one record per CDR3 protein. The sample lists hundreds of thousands of distinct CDR3 sequences; 40% to 55% were seen once.

The clonotype was recovered from an adult man with Graves' disease, either hyperthyroidism or ophthalmopathy (not recorded which). The J gene is TRBJ1-2, the V gene TRBV9, with D unresolved. Specimen: peripheral blood or thyroid tissue (not recorded which). The CDR3 here is CASSPRSDGFYTF. CDR3 nucleotides: TGTGCCAGCAGCCCCAGATCGGACGGCTTCTACACCTTC.